The table lists the clone carrying this TCR beta chain with many counts. The data originate from a study of early T cells in non-severe SARS-CoV-2 infection. Individual cDNA molecules were tagged with unique molecular identifiers. A single record per CDR3 protein comes from TCRdb applying MiXCR to the 5' RACE reads. Among about 29,000 distinct CDR3 sequences listed, roughly 5.4% were seen once. The CDR3 totals 18 residues. The ends lost 0 bases at V and 3 bases at J; junction bases unmatched: 8. Per the germline V gene, CDR1 is MNHEY and CDR2 is SVGEGT. V usage is TRBV6-2 or TRBV6-3 and J usage is TRBJ2-1; 10 bases fit TRBD2. The sample was whole blood. This receptor was obtained from an adult who was a healthcare worker with PCR-confirmed SARS-CoV-2 infection or an uninfected control (not recorded which). CDR3 coding DNA: TGTGCCAGCAGTTACTCCCCTCCAGCGGGAGGGATCTACAATGAGCAGTTCTTC. It yields the protein CASSYSPPAGGIYNEQFF.